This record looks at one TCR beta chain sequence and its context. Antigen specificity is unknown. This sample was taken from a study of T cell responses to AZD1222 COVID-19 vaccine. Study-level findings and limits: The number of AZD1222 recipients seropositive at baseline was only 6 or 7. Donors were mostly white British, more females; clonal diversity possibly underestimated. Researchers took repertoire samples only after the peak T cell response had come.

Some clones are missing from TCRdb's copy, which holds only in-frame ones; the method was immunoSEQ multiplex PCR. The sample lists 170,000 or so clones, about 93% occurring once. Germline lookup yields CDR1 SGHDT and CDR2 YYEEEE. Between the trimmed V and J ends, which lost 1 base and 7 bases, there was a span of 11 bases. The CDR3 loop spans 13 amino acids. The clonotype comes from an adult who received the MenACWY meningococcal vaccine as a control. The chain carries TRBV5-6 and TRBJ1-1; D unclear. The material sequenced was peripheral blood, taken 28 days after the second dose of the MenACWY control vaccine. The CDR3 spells CASSLLTLSEAFF. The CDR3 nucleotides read TGTGCCAGCAGCTTGTTGACACTCAGTGAAGCTTTCTTT.